This T cell receptor (beta chain) stems from a study of T cells in Graves' hyperthyroidism and ophthalmopathy. Study-level information: Specimen type is peripheral blood, collected at initial diagnosis prior to any treatment.

This clonotype showed up many times. Antigen specificity is unknown. Study results and caveats: Ophthalmopathy stood apart from stable hyperthyroidism in a 13 V-J model.

RNA transcripts served as the template for amplifying TCR beta CDR3 regions. In the first-round RT-PCR of the TCR CDR3, the HTBI primer set was used. TCRdb independently ran MiXCR on the multiplex PCR reads; one entry per CDR3 protein. This sample has hundreds of thousands of distinct CDR3 sequences, with over 35% found just once. Patients aged 18 to 65 had newly diagnosed hyperthyroidism lasting under 2 months. The TCR sequence derives from a young man with Graves' hyperthyroidism. The material sequenced was blood.

DNA for the CDR3: TGTGCCAGCTCAGTCGCGGGATATGGAAACACCATATATTTT. Its translation: CASSVAGYGNTIYF. V usage is TRBV7-2 and J usage is TRBJ1-3, with D unclear. CDR3 size: 14 residues. CDR1 SGHTA and CDR2 FQGNSA come from the germline V gene. Trimming removed 8 bases from V and 3 bases from J, with 14 bases in between.